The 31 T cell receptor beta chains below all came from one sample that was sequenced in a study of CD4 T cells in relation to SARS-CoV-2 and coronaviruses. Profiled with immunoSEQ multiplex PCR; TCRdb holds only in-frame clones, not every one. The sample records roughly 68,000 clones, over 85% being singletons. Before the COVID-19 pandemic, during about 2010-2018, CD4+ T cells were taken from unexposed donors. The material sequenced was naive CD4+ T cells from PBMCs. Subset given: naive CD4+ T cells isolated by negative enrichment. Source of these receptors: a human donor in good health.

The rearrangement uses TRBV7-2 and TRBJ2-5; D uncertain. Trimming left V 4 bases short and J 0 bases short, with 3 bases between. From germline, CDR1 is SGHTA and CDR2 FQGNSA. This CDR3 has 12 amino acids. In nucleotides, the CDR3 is TGTGCCAGCAGCTCGTACCAAGAGACCCAGTACTTC. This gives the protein CASSSYQETQYF.

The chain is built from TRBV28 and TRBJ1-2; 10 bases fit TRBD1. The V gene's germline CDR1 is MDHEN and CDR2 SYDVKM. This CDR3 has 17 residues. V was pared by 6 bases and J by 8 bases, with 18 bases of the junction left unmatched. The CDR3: CASRSTRGTGDRHGYTF. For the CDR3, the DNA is TGTGCCAGCAGATCAACCCGCGGGACAGGGGATAGGCACGGCTACACCTTC.

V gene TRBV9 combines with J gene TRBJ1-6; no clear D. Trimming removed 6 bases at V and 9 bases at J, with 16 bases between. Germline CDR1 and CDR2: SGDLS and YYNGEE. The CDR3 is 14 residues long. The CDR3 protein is CASKTGLDSSPLHF. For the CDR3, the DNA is TGTGCCAGCAAAACCGGTCTGGACTCTTCACCCCTCCACTTT.

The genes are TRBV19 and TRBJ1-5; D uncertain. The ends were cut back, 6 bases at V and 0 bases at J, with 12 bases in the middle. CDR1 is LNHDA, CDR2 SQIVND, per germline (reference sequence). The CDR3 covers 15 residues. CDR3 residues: CASSKRHDSNQPQHF. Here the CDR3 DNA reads TGTGCCAGTAGCAAAAGGCATGATAGCAATCAGCCCCAGCATTTT.

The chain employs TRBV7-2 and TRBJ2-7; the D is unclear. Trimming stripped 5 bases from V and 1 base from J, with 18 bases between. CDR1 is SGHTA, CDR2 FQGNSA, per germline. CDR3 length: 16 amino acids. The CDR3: CASSATRGTASYEQYF. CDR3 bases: TGTGCCAGCAGCGCGACTCGAGGAACCGCTTCCTACGAGCAGTACTTC.

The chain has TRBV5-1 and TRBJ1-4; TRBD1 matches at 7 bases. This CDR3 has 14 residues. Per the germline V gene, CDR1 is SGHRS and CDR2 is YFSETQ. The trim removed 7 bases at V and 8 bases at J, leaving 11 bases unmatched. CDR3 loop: CASRETGVVEKLFF. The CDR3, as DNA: TGCGCCAGCCGCGAAACAGGGGTAGTCGAAAAACTGTTTTTT.

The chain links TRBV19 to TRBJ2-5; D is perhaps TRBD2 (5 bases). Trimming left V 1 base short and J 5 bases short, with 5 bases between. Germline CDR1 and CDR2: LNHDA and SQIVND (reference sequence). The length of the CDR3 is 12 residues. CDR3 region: CASSIGGETQYF. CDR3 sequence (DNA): TGTGCCAGTAGTATAGGAGGGGAGACCCAGTACTTC.

CDR3 nucleotides: TGTGCCACCAGTGACCCGACAGGGGGAGGGACAGGGGTTTACAATGAGCAGTTCTTC. Translation: CATSDPTGGGTGVYNEQFF. This chain uses TRBV24-1 with TRBJ2-1; TRBD1 matches 10 bases. The length of the CDR3 is 19 residues. From germline, CDR1 is KGHDR and CDR2 SFDVKD. J gave up 4 bases and V 4 bases, and 15 bases lay outside the gene matches.

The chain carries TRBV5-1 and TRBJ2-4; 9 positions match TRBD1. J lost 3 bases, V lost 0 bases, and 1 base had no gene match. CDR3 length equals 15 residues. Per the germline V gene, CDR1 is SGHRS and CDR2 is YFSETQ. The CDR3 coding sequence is TGCGCCAGCAGCTTGGGGGACAGGGACAAAAACATTCAGTACTTC. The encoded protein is CASSLGDRDKNIQYF.

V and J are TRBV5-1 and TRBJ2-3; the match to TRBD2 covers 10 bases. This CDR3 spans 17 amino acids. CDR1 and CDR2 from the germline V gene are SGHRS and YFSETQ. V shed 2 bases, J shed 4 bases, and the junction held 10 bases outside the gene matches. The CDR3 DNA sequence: TGCGCCAGCAGCTTTAGACTAGCGGGTGTGAAGGCAGATACGCAGTATTTT. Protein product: CASSFRLAGVKADTQYF.

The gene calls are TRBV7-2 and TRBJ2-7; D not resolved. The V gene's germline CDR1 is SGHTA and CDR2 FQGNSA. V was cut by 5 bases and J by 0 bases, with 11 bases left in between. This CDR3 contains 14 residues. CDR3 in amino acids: CASSTPLSSYEQYF. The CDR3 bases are TGTGCCAGCAGCACCCCTCTCAGCTCCTACGAGCAGTACTTC.

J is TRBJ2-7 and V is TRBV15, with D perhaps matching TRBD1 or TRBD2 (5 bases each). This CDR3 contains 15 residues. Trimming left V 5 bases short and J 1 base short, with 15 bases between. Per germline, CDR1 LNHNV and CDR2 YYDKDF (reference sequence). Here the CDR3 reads CATSREGTLSYEQYF. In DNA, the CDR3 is TGTGCCACCAGCCGCGAAGGGACCTTGTCCTACGAGCAGTACTTC.

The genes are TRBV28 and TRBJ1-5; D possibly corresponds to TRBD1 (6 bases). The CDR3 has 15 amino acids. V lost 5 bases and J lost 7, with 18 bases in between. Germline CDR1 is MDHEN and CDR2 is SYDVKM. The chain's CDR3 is CASSPLAGARQPQHF. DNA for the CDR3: TGTGCCAGCAGTCCTCTTGCGGGGGCCAGACAGCCCCAGCATTTT.

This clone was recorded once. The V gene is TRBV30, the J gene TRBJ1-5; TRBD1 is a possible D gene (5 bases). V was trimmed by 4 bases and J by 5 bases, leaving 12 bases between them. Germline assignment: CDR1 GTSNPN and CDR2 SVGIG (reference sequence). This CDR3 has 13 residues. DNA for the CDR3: TGTGCCTGGACCTCCAACAGGTATCAGCCCCAGCATTTT. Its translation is CAWTSNRYQPQHF.

CDR3 amino acids: CASSLDPGGYNSPLHF. The CDR3 DNA follows: TGTGCCAGCAGCTTAGATCCAGGGGGCTATAATTCACCCCTCCACTTT. The V gene is TRBV11-2, the J gene TRBJ1-6; 7 bases line up with TRBD1. This CDR3 has 16 amino acids. Germline CDR1 is SGHAT and CDR2 is FQNNGV. V was pared by 0 bases and J by 3 bases, with 2 bases of the junction left unmatched.

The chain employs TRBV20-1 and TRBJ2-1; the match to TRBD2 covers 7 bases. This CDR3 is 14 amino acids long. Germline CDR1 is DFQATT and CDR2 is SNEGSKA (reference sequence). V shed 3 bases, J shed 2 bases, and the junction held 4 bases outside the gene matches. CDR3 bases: TGCAGTGCTAGTGGGCTAGCGGCCTACAATGAGCAGTTCTTC. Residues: CSASGLAAYNEQFF.

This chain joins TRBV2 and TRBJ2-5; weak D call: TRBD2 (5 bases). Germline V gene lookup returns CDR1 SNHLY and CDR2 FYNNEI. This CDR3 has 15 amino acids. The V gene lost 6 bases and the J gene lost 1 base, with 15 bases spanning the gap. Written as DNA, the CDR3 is TGTGCCAGCAGCCCCCGCGGGCACTCCCAAGAGACCCAGTACTTC. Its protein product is CASSPRGHSQETQYF. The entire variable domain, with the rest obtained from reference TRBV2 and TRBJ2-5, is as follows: EPEVTQTPSHQVTQMGQEVILRCVPISNHLYFYWYRQILGQKVEFLVSFYNNEISEKSEIFDDQFSVERPDGSNFTLKIRSTKLEDSAMYFCASSPRGHSQETQYFGPGTRLLVL.

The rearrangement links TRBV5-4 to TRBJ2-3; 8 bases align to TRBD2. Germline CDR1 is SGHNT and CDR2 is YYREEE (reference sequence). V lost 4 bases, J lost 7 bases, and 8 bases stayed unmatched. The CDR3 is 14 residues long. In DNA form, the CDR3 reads TGTGCCAGCAGCCACCCTACTAGCGGCCATACGCAGTATTTT. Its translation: CASSHPTSGHTQYF.

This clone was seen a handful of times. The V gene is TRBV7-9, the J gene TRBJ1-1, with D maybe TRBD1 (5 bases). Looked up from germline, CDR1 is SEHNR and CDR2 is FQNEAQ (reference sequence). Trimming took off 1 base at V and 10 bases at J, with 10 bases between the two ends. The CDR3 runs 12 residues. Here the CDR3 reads CASSLVQGVAFF. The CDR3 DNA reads TGTGCCAGCAGCTTAGTCCAGGGAGTAGCTTTCTTT.

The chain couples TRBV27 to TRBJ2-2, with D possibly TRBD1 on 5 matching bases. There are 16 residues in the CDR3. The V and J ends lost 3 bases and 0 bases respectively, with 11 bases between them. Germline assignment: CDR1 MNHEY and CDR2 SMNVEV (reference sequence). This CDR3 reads CASSLLSRANTGELFF. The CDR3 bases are TGTGCCAGCAGTTTGCTCTCCAGGGCGAACACCGGGGAGCTGTTTTTT.

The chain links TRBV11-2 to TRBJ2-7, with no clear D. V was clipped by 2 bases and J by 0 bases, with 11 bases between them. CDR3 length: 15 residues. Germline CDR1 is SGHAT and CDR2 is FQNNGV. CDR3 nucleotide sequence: TGTGCCAGCAGCTTAATGCGGTCGTTCTCCTACGAGCAGTACTTC. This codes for CASSLMRSFSYEQYF.

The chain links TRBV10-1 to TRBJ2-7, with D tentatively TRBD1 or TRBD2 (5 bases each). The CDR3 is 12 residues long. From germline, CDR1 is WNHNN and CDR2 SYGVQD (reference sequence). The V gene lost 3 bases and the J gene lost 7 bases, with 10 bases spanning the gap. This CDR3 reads CASSDWGGEQYF. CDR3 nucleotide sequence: TGCGCCAGCAGTGACTGGGGCGGGGAGCAGTACTTC.

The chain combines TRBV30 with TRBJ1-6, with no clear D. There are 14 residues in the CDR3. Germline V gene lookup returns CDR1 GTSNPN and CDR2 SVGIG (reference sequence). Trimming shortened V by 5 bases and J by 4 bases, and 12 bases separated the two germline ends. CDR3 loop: CAWVLGAYNSPLHF. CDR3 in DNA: TGTGCCTGGGTTCTCGGCGCGTATAATTCACCCCTCCACTTT.

In nucleotides, the CDR3 is TGCGCCAGCAGCCAAGGGGGGACCACAGATACGCAGTATTTT. Translating gives CASSQGGTTDTQYF. The chain employs TRBV23-1 and TRBJ2-3; D is tentatively TRBD1 or TRBD2 (6 bases each). TRBV23-1 is annotated as an ORF whose role is uncertain. V was cut by 6 bases and J by 2 bases, with 12 bases left in between. The length of the CDR3 is 14 residues.

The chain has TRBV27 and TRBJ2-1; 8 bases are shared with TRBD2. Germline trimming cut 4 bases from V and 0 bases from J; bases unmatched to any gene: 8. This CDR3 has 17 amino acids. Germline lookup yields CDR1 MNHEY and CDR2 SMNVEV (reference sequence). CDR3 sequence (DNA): TGTGCCAGCAGTTCACGCAAGCGGGAGAGCTCCTACAATGAGCAGTTCTTC. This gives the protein CASSSRKRESSYNEQFF.

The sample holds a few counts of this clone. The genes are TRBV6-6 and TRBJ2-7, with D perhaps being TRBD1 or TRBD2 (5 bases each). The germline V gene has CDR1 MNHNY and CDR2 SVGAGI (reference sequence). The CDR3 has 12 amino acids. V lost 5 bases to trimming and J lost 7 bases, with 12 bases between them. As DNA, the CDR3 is TGTGCCAGCAGTCCTAGAGAGGGGGAGCAGTACTTC. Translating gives CASSPREGEQYF.

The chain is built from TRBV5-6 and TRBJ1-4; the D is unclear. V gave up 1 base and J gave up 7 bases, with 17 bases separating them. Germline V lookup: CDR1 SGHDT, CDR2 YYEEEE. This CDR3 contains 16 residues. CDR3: CASSLKDRQVGEKLFF. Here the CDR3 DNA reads TGTGCCAGCAGCTTGAAAGATCGCCAGGTCGGTGAAAAACTGTTTTTT.

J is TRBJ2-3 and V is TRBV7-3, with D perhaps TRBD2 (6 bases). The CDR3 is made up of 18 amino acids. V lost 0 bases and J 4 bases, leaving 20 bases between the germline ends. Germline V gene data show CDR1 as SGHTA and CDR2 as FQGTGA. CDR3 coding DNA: TGTGCCAGCAGCTTAACTGGTCCGGGAGCAGGTGTAGCAGATACGCAGTATTTT. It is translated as CASSLTGPGAGVADTQYF.

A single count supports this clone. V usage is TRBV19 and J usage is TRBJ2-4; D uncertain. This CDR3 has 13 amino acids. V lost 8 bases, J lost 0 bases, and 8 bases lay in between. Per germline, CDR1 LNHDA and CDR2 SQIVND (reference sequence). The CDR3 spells CASASLAKNIQYF. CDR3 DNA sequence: TGTGCCAGTGCGAGCCTAGCCAAAAACATTCAGTACTTC.

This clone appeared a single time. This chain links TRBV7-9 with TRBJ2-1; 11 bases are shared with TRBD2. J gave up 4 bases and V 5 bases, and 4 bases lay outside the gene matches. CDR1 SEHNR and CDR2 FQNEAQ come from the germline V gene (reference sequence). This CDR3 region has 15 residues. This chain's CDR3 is CASSPTSGTYNEQFF. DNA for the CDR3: TGTGCCAGCAGCCCGACTAGCGGGACGTACAATGAGCAGTTCTTC.

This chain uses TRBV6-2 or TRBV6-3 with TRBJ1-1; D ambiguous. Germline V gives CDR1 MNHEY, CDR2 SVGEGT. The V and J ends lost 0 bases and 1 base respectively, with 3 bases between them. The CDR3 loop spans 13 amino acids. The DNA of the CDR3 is TGTGCCAGCAGTTACTCGAGGAACACTGAAGCTTTCTTT. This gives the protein CASSYSRNTEAFF.